This TCR beta chain derives from a study of T cells in Graves' hyperthyroidism and ophthalmopathy. This clonotype has just a few counts. Cells are PBMCs isolated from 10 ml of fresh blood. The source material, RNA transcripts, was used to amplify TCR beta CDR3 regions. With the HTBI primer set, the TCR CDR3 went through a first round of RT-PCR. TCRdb fed the multiplex PCR reads into MiXCR, producing one record per CDR3 protein. The sample shows hundreds of thousands of distinct CDR3 sequences, under 45% of them seen only once. V gave up 2 bases and J gave up 2 bases; unmatched junction bases: 13. CDR1 is SGHTA, CDR2 FQGTGA, per germline. The CDR3 is 18 amino acids.

The receptor comes from a woman between 40 and 50 years old with Graves' hyperthyroidism. The chain is built from TRBV7-3 and TRBJ1-2; 8 positions agree with TRBD1. The specimen was blood. Here the CDR3 reads CASSLLPYKTGENYGYTF. CDR3 DNA sequence: TGTGCCAGCAGCTTACTACCCTACAAGACAGGGGAGAACTATGGCTACACCTTC.